This T cell receptor beta chain is drawn from a study of cytomegalovirus exposure and HLA in healthy donors. The study's findings and limits: For most subjects, TCR beta sequences were reported to predict HLA-A and HLA-B alleles with accuracy. Several V segments, TRBV6-2 and TRBV6-3 among them, could not be told apart and were dropped.

This CDR3 contains 15 residues. Germline CDR1 is SGHVS and CDR2 is FQNEAQ. The V segment lost 2 bases and the J segment 2 bases; nucleotides outside the gene matches: 2. To note about this clone: Its matching antigen is unknown.

PCR primers comprised 60 Vbeta and 13 Jbeta primers. Original processing notes: The count from a later analysis was 79 million or so unique TCR beta chains, 9 million to 12 million of them shared. The data were produced by immunoSEQ multiplex PCR, yet TCRdb's version contains in-frame clones alone and is incomplete. The V and J calls and clone size were taken over from that table, and D and trimming were inferred from the DNA. This sample has some 120,000 clones, with 55% to 75% found just once. This TCR derives from a woman in her forties in good health and CMV-seropositive. The sequenced sample consisted of PBMCs. The J gene is TRBJ2-1, the V gene TRBV7-8, with TRBD1 matching over 8 bases. CDR3 sequence reads: CASSLLDRAYNEQFF. The DNA for the CDR3 is TGTGCCAGCAGCTTATTGGACAGGGCCTACAATGAGCAGTTCTTC. Full variable domain (missing parts from reference TRBV7-8 and TRBJ2-1): GAGVSQSPRYKVAKRGQDVALRCDPISGHVSLFWYQQALGQGPEFLTYFQNEAQLDKSGLPSDRFFAERPEGSVSTLKIQRTQQEDSAVYLCASSLLDRAYNEQFFGPGTRLTVL.